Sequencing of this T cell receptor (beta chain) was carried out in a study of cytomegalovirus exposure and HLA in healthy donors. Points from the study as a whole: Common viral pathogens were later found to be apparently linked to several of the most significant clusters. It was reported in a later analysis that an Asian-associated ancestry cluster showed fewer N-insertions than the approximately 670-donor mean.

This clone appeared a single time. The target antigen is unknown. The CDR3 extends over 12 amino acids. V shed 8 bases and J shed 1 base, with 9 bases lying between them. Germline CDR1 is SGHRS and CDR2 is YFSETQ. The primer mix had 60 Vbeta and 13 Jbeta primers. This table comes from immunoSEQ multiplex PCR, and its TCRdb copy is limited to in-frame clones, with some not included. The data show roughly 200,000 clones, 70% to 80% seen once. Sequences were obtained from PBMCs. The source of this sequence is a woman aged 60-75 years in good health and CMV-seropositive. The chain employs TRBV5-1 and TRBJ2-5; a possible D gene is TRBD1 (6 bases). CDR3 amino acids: CASSDSQETQYF. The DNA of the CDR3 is TGCGCCAGTTCGGACAGCCAAGAGACCCAGTACTTC. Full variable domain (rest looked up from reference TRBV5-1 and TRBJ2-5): KAGVTQTPRYLIKTRGQQVTLSCSPISGHRSVSWYQQTPGQGLQFLFEYFSETQRNKGNFPGRFSGRQFSNSRSEMNVSTLELGDSALYLCASSDSQETQYFGPGTRLLVL.